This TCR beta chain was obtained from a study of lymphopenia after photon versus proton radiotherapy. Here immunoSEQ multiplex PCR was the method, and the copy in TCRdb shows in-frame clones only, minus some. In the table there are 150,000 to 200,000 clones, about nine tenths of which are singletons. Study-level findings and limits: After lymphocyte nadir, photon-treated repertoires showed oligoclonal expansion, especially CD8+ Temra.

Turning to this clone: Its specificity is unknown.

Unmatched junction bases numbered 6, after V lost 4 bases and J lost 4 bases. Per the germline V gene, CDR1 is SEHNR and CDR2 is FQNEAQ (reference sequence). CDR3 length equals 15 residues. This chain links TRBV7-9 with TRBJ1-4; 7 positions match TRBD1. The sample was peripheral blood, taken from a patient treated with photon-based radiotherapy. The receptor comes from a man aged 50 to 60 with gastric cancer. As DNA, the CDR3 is TGTGCCAGCAGCTGGACAGGTCTAATTAATGAAAAACTGTTTTTT. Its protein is CASSWTGLINEKLFF. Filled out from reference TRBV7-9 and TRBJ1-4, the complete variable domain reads DTGVSQNPRHKITKRGQNVTFRCDPISEHNRLYWYRQTLGQGPEFLTYFQNEAQLEKSRLLSDRFSAERPKGSFSTLEIQRTEQGDSAMYLCASSWTGLINEKLFFGSGTQLSVL.